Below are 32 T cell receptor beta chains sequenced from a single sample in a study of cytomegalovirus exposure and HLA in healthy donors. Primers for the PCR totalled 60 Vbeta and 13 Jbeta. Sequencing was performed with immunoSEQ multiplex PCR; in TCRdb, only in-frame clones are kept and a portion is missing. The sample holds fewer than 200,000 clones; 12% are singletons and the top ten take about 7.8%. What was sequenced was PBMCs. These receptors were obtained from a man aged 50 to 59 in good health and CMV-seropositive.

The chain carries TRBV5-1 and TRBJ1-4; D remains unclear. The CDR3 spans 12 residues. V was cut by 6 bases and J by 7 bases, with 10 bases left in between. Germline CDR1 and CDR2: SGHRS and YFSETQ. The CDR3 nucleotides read TGCGCCAGCAAGGGCGGGAGTGAAAAACTGTTTTTT. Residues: CASKGGSEKLFF.

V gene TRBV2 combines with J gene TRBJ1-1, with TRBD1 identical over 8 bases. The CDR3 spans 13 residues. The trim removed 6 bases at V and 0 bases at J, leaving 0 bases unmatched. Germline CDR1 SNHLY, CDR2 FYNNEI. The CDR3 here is CASRGQVNTEAFF. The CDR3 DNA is TGTGCCAGCAGGGGACAGGTGAACACTGAAGCTTTCTTT.

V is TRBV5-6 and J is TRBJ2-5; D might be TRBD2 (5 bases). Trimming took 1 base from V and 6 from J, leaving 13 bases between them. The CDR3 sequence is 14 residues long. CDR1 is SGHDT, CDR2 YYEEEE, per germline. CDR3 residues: CASSLFSEGKTQYF. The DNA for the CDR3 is TGTGCCAGCAGCTTGTTTAGCGAGGGAAAGACCCAGTACTTC.

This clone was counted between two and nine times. The CDR3 spells CASSISGNTIYF. CDR3 nucleotide sequence: TGTGCCAGCAGCATCTCTGGAAACACCATATATTTT. The chain recombines TRBV2 with TRBJ1-3; D is uncertain. The V gene's germline CDR1 is SNHLY and CDR2 FYNNEI. The ends were cut back, 6 bases at V and 0 bases at J, with 3 bases in the middle. The CDR3 sequence is 12 residues long.

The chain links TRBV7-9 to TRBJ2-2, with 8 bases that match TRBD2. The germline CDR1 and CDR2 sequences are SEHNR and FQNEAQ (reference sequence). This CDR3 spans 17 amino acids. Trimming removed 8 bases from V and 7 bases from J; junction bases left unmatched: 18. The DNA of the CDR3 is TGTGCCAGCCGGGGTCCTAGCGGGTGGGACCGGCTCGGGGAGCTGTTTTTT. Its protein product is CASRGPSGWDRLGELFF.

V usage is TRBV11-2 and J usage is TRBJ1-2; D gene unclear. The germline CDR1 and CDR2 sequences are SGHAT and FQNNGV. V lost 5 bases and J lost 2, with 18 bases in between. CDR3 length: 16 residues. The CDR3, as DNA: TGTGCCAGCAGCCACCCCCCGGGAAGCGGCAACTATGGCTACACCTTC. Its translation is CASSHPPGSGNYGYTF. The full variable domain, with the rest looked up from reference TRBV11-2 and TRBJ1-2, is EAGVAQSPRYKIIEKRQSVAFWCNPISGHATLYWYQQILGQGPKLLIQFQNNGVVDDSQLPKDRFSAERLKGVDSTLKIQPAKLEDSAVYLCASSHPPGSGNYGYTFGSGTRLTVV.

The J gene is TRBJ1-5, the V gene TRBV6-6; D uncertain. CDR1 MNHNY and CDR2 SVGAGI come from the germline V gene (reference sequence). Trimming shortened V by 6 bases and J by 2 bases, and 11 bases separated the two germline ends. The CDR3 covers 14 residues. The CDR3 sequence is CASRMDSGNQPQHF. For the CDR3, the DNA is TGTGCCAGCAGAATGGACTCCGGCAATCAGCCCCAGCATTTT.

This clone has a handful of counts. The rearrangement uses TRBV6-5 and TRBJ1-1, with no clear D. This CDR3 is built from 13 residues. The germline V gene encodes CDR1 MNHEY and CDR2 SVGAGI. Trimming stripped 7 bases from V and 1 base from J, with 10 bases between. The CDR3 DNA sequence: TGTGCCAGCACTCAAACAGCGAACACTGAAGCTTTCTTT. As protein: CASTQTANTEAFF.

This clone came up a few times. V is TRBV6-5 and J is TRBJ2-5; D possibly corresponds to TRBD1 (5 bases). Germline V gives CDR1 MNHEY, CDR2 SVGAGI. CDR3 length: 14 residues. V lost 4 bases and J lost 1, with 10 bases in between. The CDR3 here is CASSFTGFQETQYF. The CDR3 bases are TGTGCCAGCAGTTTTACAGGTTTCCAAGAGACCCAGTACTTC.

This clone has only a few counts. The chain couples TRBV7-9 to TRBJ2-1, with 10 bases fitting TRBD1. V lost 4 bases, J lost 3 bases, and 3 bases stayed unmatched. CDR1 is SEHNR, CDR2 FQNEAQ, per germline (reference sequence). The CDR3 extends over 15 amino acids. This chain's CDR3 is CASSSTGGLYNEQFF. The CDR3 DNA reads TGTGCCAGCAGCTCGACAGGGGGCCTCTACAATGAGCAGTTCTTC.

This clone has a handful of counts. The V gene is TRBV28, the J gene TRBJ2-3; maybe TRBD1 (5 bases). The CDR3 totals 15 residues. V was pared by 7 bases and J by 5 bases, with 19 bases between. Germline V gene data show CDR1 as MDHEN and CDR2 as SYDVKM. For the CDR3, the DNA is TGTGCCAGCAACCTTAGTAAGGGGCTGGTAGATACGCAGTATTTT. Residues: CASNLSKGLVDTQYF.

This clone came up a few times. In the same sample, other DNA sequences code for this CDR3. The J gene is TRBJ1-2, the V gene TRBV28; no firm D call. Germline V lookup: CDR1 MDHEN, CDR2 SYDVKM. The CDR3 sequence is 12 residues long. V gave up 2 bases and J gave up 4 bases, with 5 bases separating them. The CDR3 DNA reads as TGTGCCAGCAGTTTACCGGGCTATGGCTACACCTTC. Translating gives CASSLPGYGYTF.

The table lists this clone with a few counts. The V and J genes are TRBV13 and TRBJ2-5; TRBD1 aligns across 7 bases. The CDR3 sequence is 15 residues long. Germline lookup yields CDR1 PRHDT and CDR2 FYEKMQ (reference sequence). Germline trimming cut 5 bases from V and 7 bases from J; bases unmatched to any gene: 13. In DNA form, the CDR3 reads TGTGCCAGCAGCCTCCGACAGGGTAGGGGTTGGACCCAGTACTTC. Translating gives CASSLRQGRGWTQYF.

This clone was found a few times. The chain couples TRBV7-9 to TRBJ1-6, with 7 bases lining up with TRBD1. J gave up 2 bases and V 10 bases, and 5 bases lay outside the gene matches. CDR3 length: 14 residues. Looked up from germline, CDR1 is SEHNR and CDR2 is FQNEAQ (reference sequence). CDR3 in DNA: TGTGCCACCGACAGGGAACCCTATAATTCACCCCTCCACTTT. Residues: CATDREPYNSPLHF. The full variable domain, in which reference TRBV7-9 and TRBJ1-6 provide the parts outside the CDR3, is DTGVSQNPRHKITKRGQNVTFRCDPISEHNRLYWYRQTLGQGPEFLTYFQNEAQLEKSRLLSDRFSAERPKGSFSTLEIQRTEQGDSAMYLCATDREPYNSPLHFGNGTRLTVT.

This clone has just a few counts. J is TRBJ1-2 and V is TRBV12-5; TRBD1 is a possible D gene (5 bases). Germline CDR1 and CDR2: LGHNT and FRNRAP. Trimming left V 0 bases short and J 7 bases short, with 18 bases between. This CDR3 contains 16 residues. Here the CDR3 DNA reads TGTGCTAGTGGTTTGGTAAAGGCAGGTAGTAGGGGTGGCTACACCTTC. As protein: CASGLVKAGSRGGYTF. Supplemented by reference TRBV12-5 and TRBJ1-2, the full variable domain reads DARVTQTPRHKVTEMGQEVTMRCQPILGHNTVFWYRQTMMQGLELLAYFRNRAPLDDSGMPKDRFSAEMPDATLATLKIQPSEPRDSAVYFCASGLVKAGSRGGYTFGSGTRLTVV.

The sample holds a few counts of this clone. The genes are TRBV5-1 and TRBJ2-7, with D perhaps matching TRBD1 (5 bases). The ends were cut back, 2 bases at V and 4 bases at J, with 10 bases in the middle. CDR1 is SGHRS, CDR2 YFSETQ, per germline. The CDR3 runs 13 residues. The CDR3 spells CASSLGEGYEQYF. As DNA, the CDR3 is TGCGCCAGCAGCTTAGGGGAAGGGTACGAGCAGTACTTC.

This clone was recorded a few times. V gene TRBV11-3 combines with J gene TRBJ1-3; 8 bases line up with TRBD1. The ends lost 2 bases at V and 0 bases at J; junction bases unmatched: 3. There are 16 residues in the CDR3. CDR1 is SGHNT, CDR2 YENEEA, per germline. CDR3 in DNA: TGTGCCAGCAGCTTATGGACAGGGAGCTCTGGAAACACCATATATTTT. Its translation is CASSLWTGSSGNTIYF.

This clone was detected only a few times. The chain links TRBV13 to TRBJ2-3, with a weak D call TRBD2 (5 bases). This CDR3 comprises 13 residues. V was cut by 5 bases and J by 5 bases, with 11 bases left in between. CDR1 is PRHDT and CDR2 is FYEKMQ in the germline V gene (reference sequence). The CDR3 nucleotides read TGTGCCAGCAGCACACCTCGGGAAGATACGCAGTATTTT. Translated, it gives CASSTPREDTQYF.

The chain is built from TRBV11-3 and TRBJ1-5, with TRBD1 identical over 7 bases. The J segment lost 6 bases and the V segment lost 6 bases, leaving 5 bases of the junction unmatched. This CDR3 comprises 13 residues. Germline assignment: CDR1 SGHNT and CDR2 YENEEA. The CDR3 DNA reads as TGTGCCAGCAGGCAGGGGGAAGGTCAGCCCCAGCATTTT. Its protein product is CASRQGEGQPQHF.

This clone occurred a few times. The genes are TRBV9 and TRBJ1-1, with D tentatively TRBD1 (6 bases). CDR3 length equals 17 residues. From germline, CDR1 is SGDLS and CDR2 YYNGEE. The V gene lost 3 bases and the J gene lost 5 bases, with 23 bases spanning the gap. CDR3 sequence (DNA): TGTGCCAGCAGCGGAATCCCCGCTCGAACAGGGATTACTGAAGCTTTCTTT. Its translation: CASSGIPARTGITEAFF.

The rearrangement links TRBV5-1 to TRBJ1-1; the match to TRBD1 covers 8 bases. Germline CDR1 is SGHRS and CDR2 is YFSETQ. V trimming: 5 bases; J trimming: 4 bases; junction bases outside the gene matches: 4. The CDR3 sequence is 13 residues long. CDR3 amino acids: CASRHTGGTEAFF. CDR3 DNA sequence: TGCGCCAGCAGGCACACAGGGGGCACTGAAGCTTTCTTT. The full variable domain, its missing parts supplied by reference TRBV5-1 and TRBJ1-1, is KAGVTQTPRYLIKTRGQQVTLSCSPISGHRSVSWYQQTPGQGLQFLFEYFSETQRNKGNFPGRFSGRQFSNSRSEMNVSTLELGDSALYLCASRHTGGTEAFFGQGTRLTVV.

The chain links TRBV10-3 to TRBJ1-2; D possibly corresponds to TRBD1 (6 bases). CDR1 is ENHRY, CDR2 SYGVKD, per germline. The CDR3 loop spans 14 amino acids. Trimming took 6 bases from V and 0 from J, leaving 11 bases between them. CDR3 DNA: TGTGCCATCAGGATGGACAGCACTAACTATGGCTACACCTTC. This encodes CAIRMDSTNYGYTF.

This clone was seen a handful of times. CDR3 sequence reads: CASSGLAGATQYF. The CDR3 region has the DNA TGCGCCAGCAGTGGATTAGCGGGGGCTACGCAGTATTTT. V usage is TRBV10-1 and J usage is TRBJ2-3, with TRBD2 matching 9 bases. The CDR3 has 13 amino acids. Germline V gene lookup returns CDR1 WNHNN and CDR2 SYGVQD (reference sequence). Trimming removed 4 bases from V and 8 bases from J; junction bases left unmatched: 4.

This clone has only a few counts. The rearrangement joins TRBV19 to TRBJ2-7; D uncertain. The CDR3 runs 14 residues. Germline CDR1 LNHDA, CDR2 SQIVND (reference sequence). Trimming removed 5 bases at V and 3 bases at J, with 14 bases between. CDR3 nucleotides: TGTGCCAGTAGTGCCGCTTTTAGGAGCTACGAGCAGTACTTC. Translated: CASSAAFRSYEQYF.

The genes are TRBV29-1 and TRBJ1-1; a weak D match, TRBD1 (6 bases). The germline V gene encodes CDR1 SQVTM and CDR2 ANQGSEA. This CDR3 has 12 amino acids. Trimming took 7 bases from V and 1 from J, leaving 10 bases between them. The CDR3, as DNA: TGCAGCGCAGGACAGCGGAACACTGAAGCTTTCTTT. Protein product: CSAGQRNTEAFF.

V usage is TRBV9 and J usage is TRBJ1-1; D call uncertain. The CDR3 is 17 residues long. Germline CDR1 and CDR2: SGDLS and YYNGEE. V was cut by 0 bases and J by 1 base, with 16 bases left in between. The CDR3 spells CASSVGGSLGRNTEAFF. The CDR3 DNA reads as TGTGCCAGCAGCGTAGGCGGCAGCCTGGGGAGGAACACTGAAGCTTTCTTT.

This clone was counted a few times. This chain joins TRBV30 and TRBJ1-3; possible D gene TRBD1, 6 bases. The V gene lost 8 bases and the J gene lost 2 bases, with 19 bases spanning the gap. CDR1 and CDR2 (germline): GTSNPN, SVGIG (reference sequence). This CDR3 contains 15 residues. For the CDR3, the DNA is TGTGCCCTAGACCAGGACAGCCTACCTGGAAACACCATATATTTT. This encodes CALDQDSLPGNTIYF. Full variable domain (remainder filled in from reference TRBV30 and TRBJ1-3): SQTIHQWPATLVQPVGSPLSLECTVEGTSNPNLYWYRQAAGRGLQLLFYSVGIGQISSEVPQNLSASRPQDRQFILSSKKLLLSDSGFYLCALDQDSLPGNTIYFGEGSWLTVV.

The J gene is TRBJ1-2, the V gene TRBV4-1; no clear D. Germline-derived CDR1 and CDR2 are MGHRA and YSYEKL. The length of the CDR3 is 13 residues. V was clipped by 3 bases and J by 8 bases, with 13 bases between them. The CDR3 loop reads CASSHGLGGGYTF. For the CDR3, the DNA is TGCGCCAGCAGCCATGGACTCGGCGGGGGCTACACCTTC.

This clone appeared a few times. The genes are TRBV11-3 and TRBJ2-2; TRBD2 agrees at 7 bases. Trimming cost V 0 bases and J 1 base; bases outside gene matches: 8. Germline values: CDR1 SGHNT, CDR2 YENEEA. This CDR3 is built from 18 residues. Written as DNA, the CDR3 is TGTGCCAGCAGCTTAGAGCGGGGGAAAAAGTTGAACACCGGGGAGCTGTTTTTT. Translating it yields CASSLERGKKLNTGELFF.

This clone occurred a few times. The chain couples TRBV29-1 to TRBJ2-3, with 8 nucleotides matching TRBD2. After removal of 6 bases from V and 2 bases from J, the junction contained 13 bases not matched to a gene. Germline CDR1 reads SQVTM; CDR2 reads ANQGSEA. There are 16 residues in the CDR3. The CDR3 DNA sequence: TGCAGCGTGGGACTAGGTCGGGGCAGTACCACAGATACGCAGTATTTT. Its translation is CSVGLGRGSTTDTQYF.

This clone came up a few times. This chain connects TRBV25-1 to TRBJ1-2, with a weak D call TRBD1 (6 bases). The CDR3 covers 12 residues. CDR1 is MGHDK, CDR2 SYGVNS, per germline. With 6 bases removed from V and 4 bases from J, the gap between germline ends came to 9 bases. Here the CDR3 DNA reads TGTGCCAGCAGCTTGGACAGCTATGGCTACACCTTC. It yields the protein CASSLDSYGYTF.

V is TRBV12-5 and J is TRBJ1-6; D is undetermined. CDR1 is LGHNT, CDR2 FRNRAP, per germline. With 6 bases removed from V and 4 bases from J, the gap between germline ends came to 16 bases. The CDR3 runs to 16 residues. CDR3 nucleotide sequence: TGTGCTAGTGGGGCCGACACCGACCTATATAATTCACCCCTCCACTTT. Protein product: CASGADTDLYNSPLHF.